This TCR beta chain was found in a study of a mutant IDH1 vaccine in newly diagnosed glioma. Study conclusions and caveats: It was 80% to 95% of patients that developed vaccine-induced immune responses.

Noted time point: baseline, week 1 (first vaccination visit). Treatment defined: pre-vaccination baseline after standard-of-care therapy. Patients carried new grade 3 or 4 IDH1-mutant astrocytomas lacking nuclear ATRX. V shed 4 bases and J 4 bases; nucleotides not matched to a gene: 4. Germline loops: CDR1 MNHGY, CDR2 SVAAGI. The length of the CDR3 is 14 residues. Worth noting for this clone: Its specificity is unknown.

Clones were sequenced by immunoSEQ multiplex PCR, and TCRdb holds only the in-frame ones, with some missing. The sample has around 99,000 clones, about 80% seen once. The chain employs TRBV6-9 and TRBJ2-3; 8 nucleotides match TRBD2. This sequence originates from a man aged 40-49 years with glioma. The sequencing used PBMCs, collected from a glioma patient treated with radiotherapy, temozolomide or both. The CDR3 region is CASSCGGRPDTQYF. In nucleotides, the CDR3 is TGTGCCAGCAGTTGCGGGGGGCGCCCAGATACGCAGTATTTT.